The rows below give T cell receptor beta chains drawn from one sample of a study of blood T cell repertoires in COVID-19. The data were produced by immunoSEQ multiplex PCR, yet TCRdb's version contains in-frame clones alone and is incomplete. Counted here are about 140,000 clones, around 87% occurring once; the ten biggest clones make up approximately 40%. The specimen was peripheral blood. The receptor source for this set is a man over 45 who had recovered from COVID-19. CDR3s include the opening cysteine and the closing phenylalanine or tryptophan. A D gene is named only where the DNA matches it firmly. Not every row has a clone size; where given, it reads once, few, many or a size class.

d_gene	abundance	v_gene	j_gene	CDR3aa	CDR3nt
.	.	TRBV30	TRBJ1-4	CAWSKKGVDEKLFF	TGTGCCTGGAGTAAGAAGGGGGTGGATGAAAAACTGTTTTTT
.	.	TRBV11-2	TRBJ1-4	CASSLDGRLNEKLFF	TGTGCCAGCAGCTTAGATGGCAGATTAAATGAAAAACTGTTTTTT
.	.	TRBV15	TRBJ1-2	CATSRGGGYGYTF	TGTGCCACCAGCCGCGGCGGCGGCTATGGCTACACCTTC
TRBD1	.	TRBV7-9	TRBJ2-6	CASSSLGGQGSGANVLTF	TGTGCCAGCAGCTCCTTAGGCGGACAGGGGTCTGGGGCCAACGTCCTGACTTTC
.	once	TRBV5-1	TRBJ1-4	CASSSTNGLGLFF	TGCGCCAGCAGCTCGACTAACGGATTGGGACTGTTTTTT
TRBD1	.	TRBV27	TRBJ1-5	CASSTGGGNQPQHF	TGTGCCAGCAGCACAGGGGGTGGCAATCAGCCCCAGCATTTT
TRBD1	.	TRBV15	TRBJ2-7	CATSRGGTGGNEQYF	TGTGCCACCAGCAGAGGCGGGACAGGGGGCAACGAGCAGTACTTC
TRBD1	once	TRBV19	TRBJ2-3	CASSMSGTGTTQYF	TGTGCCAGTAGTATGTCCGGGACAGGGACTACGCAGTATTTT
TRBD1	few	TRBV5-1	TRBJ1-4	CASSLNDREREKLFF	TGCGCCAGCAGCTTGAATGACAGGGAGCGCGAAAAACTGTTTTTT
.	.	TRBV4-1	TRBJ2-1	CASKLKPGSYNEQFF	TGCGCCAGCAAACTTAAACCCGGGTCCTACAATGAGCAGTTCTTC
TRBD1	.	TRBV6-5	TRBJ1-1	CASSPGQGRTTEAFF	TGTGCCAGCAGCCCGGGACAGGGGCGAACTACTGAAGCTTTCTTT
.	.	TRBV7-9	TRBJ2-1	CASSVVRGNYNEQFF	TGTGCCAGCAGCGTTGTTCGGGGGAACTACAATGAGCAGTTCTTC
TRBD1	.	TRBV6-5	TRBJ2-3	CASRKGAVDTQYF	TGTGCCAGCAGGAAGGGGGCGGTAGATACGCAGTATTTT
TRBD2	.	TRBV29-1	TRBJ2-7	CSVETAGGHEQYF	TGCAGCGTTGAAACAGCGGGGGGCCACGAGCAGTACTTC
TRBD1	.	TRBV2	TRBJ2-1	CASDRDRGFNEQFF	TGTGCCAGCGATCGGGACAGGGGATTTAATGAGCAGTTCTTC
TRBD2	.	TRBV5-1	TRBJ2-2	CASSSSISGGANTGELFF	TGCGCCAGCAGCTCTTCTATTAGCGGGGGGGCCAACACCGGGGAGCTGTTTTTT
TRBD1	.	TRBV3-1/TRBV3-2	TRBJ1-4	CASSQVRQGTTAGTNEKLFF	TGTGCCAGCAGCCAAGTCAGACAGGGAACTACCGCAGGAACTAATGAAAAACTGTTTTTT
.	.	TRBV5-1	TRBJ1-1	CASSLARGNTEAFF	TGCGCCAGCAGCTTGGCCAGGGGGAACACTGAAGCTTTCTTT
.	.	TRBV6-2/TRBV6-3	TRBJ2-7	CASSPGTAYEQYF	TGTGCCAGCAGTCCCGGGACTGCCTACGAGCAGTACTTC
TRBD2	.	TRBV5-1	TRBJ2-7	CASSLSGGDYEQYF	TGCGCCAGCAGCTTAAGCGGGGGGGACTACGAGCAGTACTTC
.	.	TRBV5-6	TRBJ1-2	CASSLGRTDRGGYTF	TGTGCCAGCAGCTTGGGAAGGACGGACCGGGGTGGCTACACCTTC
TRBD1	once	TRBV11-1	TRBJ1-2	CASSLGQGANYGYTF	TGTGCCAGCAGCCTCGGACAGGGGGCAAACTATGGCTACACCTTC
.	.	TRBV4-1	TRBJ2-1	CASSQVLWVEGGAHREQFF	TGCGCCAGCAGCCAAGTTTTGTGGGTTGAGGGGGGGGCACACCGTGAGCAGTTCTTC
.	.	TRBV29-1	TRBJ2-3	CSVASPGEQYF	TGCAGCGTTGCGAGTCCTGGTGAGCAGTATTTT
TRBD2	.	TRBV6-5	TRBJ2-5	CASSYGTSGGQETQYF	TGTGCCAGCAGTTACGGGACTAGCGGGGGCCAAGAGACCCAGTACTTC
TRBD1	.	TRBV29-1	TRBJ1-6	CSVGDRGRDSPLHF	TGCAGCGTCGGAGACAGGGGGCGAGATTCACCCCTCCACTTT
TRBD1	.	TRBV7-8	TRBJ1-1	CASSLSGQGFTEAFF	TGTGCCAGCAGCTTATCGGGACAGGGGTTCACTGAAGCTTTCTTT